This entry lists 20 T cell receptor beta chains sequenced from one sample in a study of tumor-infiltrating lymphocytes in localized non-small cell lung cancer. Repertoires were generated with immunoSEQ multiplex PCR, while TCRdb's copy carries only in-frame clones and drops some. The sample includes about 12,000 clones, 78% of them seen just once. The sequenced material came from lung tumor tissue. These receptors originate from a human donor with non-small cell lung cancer.

The chain joins TRBV19 to TRBJ1-5, with D unresolved. This CDR3 region has 14 residues. Germline values: CDR1 LNHDA, CDR2 SQIVND (reference sequence). Between the trimmed V and J ends, which lost 7 bases and 3 bases, there was a span of 13 bases. The CDR3 sequence: CASKTRRHNQPQHF. CDR3 coding DNA: TGTGCCAGTAAAACCCGACGGCACAATCAGCCCCAGCATTTT.

As to this clone: The conserved closing phenylalanine or tryptophan is absent in this CDR3, likely reflecting a read error. No DNA is shown, since the ends of the CDR3 on it are uncertain; the CDR3 is the one TCRdb lists. The chain recombines TRBV19 with TRBJ2-7; the table gives TRBD1 as D, unverified against the DNA. Termini included, the CDR3 measures 9 amino acids. Germline values: CDR1 LNHDA, CDR2 SQIVND (reference sequence). CDR3 residues: CATLTVGRY.

The chain is built from TRBV14 and TRBJ2-2, with D perhaps TRBD1 (6 bases). Germline-derived CDR1 and CDR2 are SGHDN and FVKESK. V was cut by 4 bases and J by 4 bases, with 13 bases left in between. The CDR3 is 15 amino acids. The CDR3 DNA follows: TGTGCCAGCAGCCTGAACAGGGCCGGCACCGGGGAGCTGTTTTTT. This translates into CASSLNRAGTGELFF.

The rearrangement uses TRBV29-1 and TRBJ2-3; 12 nucleotides match TRBD1. This CDR3 has 16 amino acids. CDR1 SQVTM and CDR2 ANQGSEA come from the germline V gene. J was trimmed by 3 bases and V by 3 bases; bases with no gene match: 7. CDR3: CSVEKGQGALTDTQYF. DNA for the CDR3: TGCAGCGTTGAGAAGGGACAGGGGGCGCTGACAGATACGCAGTATTTT.

The genes are TRBV30 and TRBJ2-7; D is ambiguous. Trimming left V 2 bases short and J 0 bases short, with 14 bases between. Germline V lookup: CDR1 GTSNPN, CDR2 SVGIG (reference sequence). The CDR3 is 15 residues long. The CDR3 loop reads CAWSPPYYVSYEQYF. The CDR3 nucleotides are TGTGCCTGGAGTCCGCCTTACTATGTCTCCTACGAGCAGTACTTC.

V is TRBV7-9 and J is TRBJ1-1, with a weak D call TRBD1 (5 bases). The CDR3 runs to 14 residues. V gave up 0 bases and J gave up 6 bases, with 11 bases separating them. The V gene's germline CDR1 is SEHNR and CDR2 FQNEAQ (reference sequence). CDR3 residues: CASSLAGRGPEAFF. The CDR3 DNA sequence: TGTGCCAGCAGCTTAGCCGGCCGGGGACCTGAAGCTTTCTTT.

V is TRBV19 and J is TRBJ2-1; D not resolved. The germline V gene has CDR1 LNHDA and CDR2 SQIVND (reference sequence). The length of the CDR3 is 16 residues. V was trimmed by 7 bases and J by 3 bases, leaving 19 bases between them. CDR3 in amino acids: CASKGIGSHRYNEQFF. CDR3 coding DNA: TGTGCCAGTAAGGGTATCGGCAGCCACCGCTACAATGAGCAGTTCTTC.

The genes are TRBV5-1 and TRBJ2-2; 10 bases align to TRBD2. Germline V gene sequence: CDR1 SGHRS, CDR2 YFSETQ. CDR3 length: 17 residues. Trimming cost V 0 bases and J 5 bases; bases outside gene matches: 7. CDR3: CASSLVASGGYTGELFF. CDR3 DNA: TGCGCCAGCAGCTTGGTCGCTAGCGGGGGATATACCGGGGAGCTGTTTTTT.

The rearrangement links TRBV10-2 to TRBJ1-1, with 7 bases fitting TRBD1. The CDR3 runs to 14 residues. The ends lost 7 bases at V and 8 bases at J; junction bases unmatched: 13. CDR1 and CDR2 (germline): WSHSY, SAAADI. The CDR3: CASMGIMRDREAFF. The CDR3 coding sequence is TGCGCCAGCATGGGTATAATGAGGGACAGAGAAGCTTTCTTT.

This clone was observed a few times. The chain recombines TRBV4-1 with TRBJ2-5; the D gene is possibly TRBD1 (6 bases). The CDR3 runs to 15 residues. The germline gives CDR1 MGHRA, CDR2 YSYEKL. With 4 bases removed from V and 5 bases from J, the gap between germline ends came to 17 bases. Written as DNA, the CDR3 is TGCGCCAGCAGCCCCGAGGACAGTCCGCGGGAGACCCAGTACTTC. This codes for CASSPEDSPRETQYF.

V usage is TRBV18 and J usage is TRBJ2-1; 9 bases agree with TRBD2. J lost 4 bases, V lost 4 bases, and 11 bases had no gene match. This CDR3 has 17 amino acids. The V gene's germline CDR1 is KGHSH and CDR2 LQKENI. CDR3 bases: TGTGCCAGCTCACAAAACGATCTAGCGGGAAGGTACAATGAGCAGTTCTTC. This sequence encodes CASSQNDLAGRYNEQFF.

The CDR3 loop is CASSSRQGMNTEAFF. In nucleotides, the CDR3 is TGTGCCAGCAGCTCGCGACAGGGAATGAACACTGAAGCTTTCTTT. This rearrangement joins TRBV7-6 to TRBJ1-1; 7 nucleotides match TRBD1. This CDR3 has 15 residues. V lost 4 bases, J lost 0 bases, and 5 bases stayed unmatched. The V gene's germline CDR1 is SGHVS and CDR2 FNYEAQ.

The chain employs TRBV7-3 and TRBJ1-1; 8 nucleotides agree with TRBD1. This CDR3 contains 14 residues. Germline CDR1 SGHTA, CDR2 FQGTGA. V lost 5 bases and J lost 5; bases outside the gene matches: 7. CDR3 amino acids: CASSTDRERTEAFF. Written as DNA, the CDR3 is TGTGCCAGCAGCACGGACAGGGAACGGACTGAAGCTTTCTTT.

The genes are TRBV19 and TRBJ2-1; D perhaps matches TRBD1 (6 bases). The CDR3 is 14 residues long. The V gene lost 9 bases and the J gene lost 7 bases, with 19 bases spanning the gap. Per germline, CDR1 LNHDA and CDR2 SQIVND (reference sequence). The CDR3 here is CASRRDTRWNEQFF. CDR3 DNA: TGTGCCAGCCGCCGGGACACTCGGTGGAATGAGCAGTTCTTC.

The CDR3 loop reads CASSPGVGGQGTGELFF. CDR3 nucleotide sequence: TGTGCCAGCAGCCCGGGGGTGGGGGGCCAGGGCACCGGGGAGCTGTTTTTT. The chain couples TRBV9 to TRBJ2-2; perhaps D is TRBD1 or TRBD2 (6 bases each). The germline gives CDR1 SGDLS, CDR2 YYNGEE. V lost 4 bases and J lost 4, with 20 bases in between. CDR3 length: 17 residues.

The J gene is TRBJ1-4, the V gene TRBV28; D gene unclear. This CDR3 has 14 amino acids. Looked up from germline, CDR1 is MDHEN and CDR2 is SYDVKM. The V end was cut by 2 bases, the J end by 3 bases, with 7 bases between. CDR3 in DNA: TGTGCCAGCAGTTTACCGGGCCCTAATGAAAAACTGTTTTTT. Translation gives CASSLPGPNEKLFF.

This clone has just a few counts. The chain combines TRBV4-2 with TRBJ2-2, with D possibly matching TRBD1 (6 bases). This CDR3 spans 16 amino acids. Germline V gives CDR1 LGHNA, CDR2 YNFKEQ. V was clipped by 6 bases and J by 0 bases, with 14 bases between them. The DNA of the CDR3 is TGTGCCAGCAGGCCCATTCAGGGGTCGAACACCGGGGAGCTGTTTTTT. Translation gives CASRPIQGSNTGELFF.

This clone was seen just once. This chain uses TRBV5-5 with TRBJ2-5; TRBD2 matches at 7 bases. After removal of 2 bases from V and 4 bases from J, the junction contained 11 bases not matched to a gene. Germline loops: CDR1 SGHKS, CDR2 YYEKEE (reference sequence). This CDR3 region has 16 residues. As DNA, the CDR3 is TGTGCCAGCAGCTTCATCCTGGGAGGGAGGGGAGAGACCCAGTACTTC. Amino acid sequence: CASSFILGGRGETQYF.

The chain has TRBV19 and TRBJ2-1; possible D gene TRBD2, 6 bases. With 8 bases removed from V and 2 bases from J, the gap between germline ends came to 10 bases. The germline V gene has CDR1 LNHDA and CDR2 SQIVND (reference sequence). The CDR3 consists of 13 residues. CDR3 residues: CASFGGAYNEQFF. The CDR3 DNA reads TGTGCCAGTTTCGGGGGTGCCTACAATGAGCAGTTCTTC.

The CDR3 loop is CASSPPPGWTNEKLFF. The CDR3 DNA follows: TGTGCCAGCAGCCCCCCCCCGGGGTGGACTAATGAAAAACTGTTTTTT. The rearrangement joins TRBV7-8 to TRBJ1-4; unclear D gene. The CDR3 covers 16 residues. Germline V gene lookup returns CDR1 SGHVS and CDR2 FQNEAQ. Deletions cut 5 bases from V and 2 bases from J, with 15 bases between.